The rows below give T cell receptor beta chains drawn from one sample of a study of technical replicates of blood from several donors. Clones were read by immunoSEQ multiplex PCR, and TCRdb kept only the in-frame ones, dropping some. The table shows over 75,000 clones, with around 97% occurring only once. What was sequenced was T cells isolated from PBMCs. The receptors shown here come from a human donor in good health. The CDR3 runs from the conserved cysteine through the conserved F or W. The order of the fields is D gene, V gene, J gene, clone size, CDR3 DNA, CDR3 protein. D genes are given only for firm matches. Size is omitted from some rows. Given values are once, few, many or a class for expanded clones.

.	TRBV9	TRBJ2-1	.	TGTGCCAGCAGCGTAGCAGCCCGCGGTGAGCAGTTCTTC	CASSVAARGEQFF
.	TRBV30	TRBJ1-5	once	TGTGCCTGGAGTGCTGGACAGTCCGATAGCAATCAGCCCCAGCATTTT	CAWSAGQSDSNQPQHF
.	TRBV30	TRBJ2-1	.	TGTGCCTGGAGACGACCCAGGGCTGCAGGCGAGCAGTTCTTC	CAWRRPRAAGEQFF
.	TRBV5-8	TRBJ1-4	.	TGTGCCAGCAGCCCTGGGCTAGCGGGAGGGCTCCCTGAAAAACTGTTTTTT	CASSPGLAGGLPEKLFF
.	TRBV29-1	TRBJ2-3	.	TGCAGCGTTGCGAGGTCTATTAGCACAGATACGCAGTATTTT	CSVARSISTDTQYF
.	TRBV6-5	TRBJ2-7	once	TGTGCCAGCAGCCTCGGGACTGGGGGCTACGAGCAGTACTTC	CASSLGTGGYEQYF
.	TRBV30	TRBJ1-4	once	TGTGCCTGGAGCCTGGCCCGGACTACTCATGAAAAACTGTTTTTT	CAWSLARTTHEKLFF
.	TRBV5-5	TRBJ2-7	.	TGTGCCAGCAGCGAGAGTTTCCTCTCCGAGCAGTACTTC	CASSESFLSEQYF
TRBD1	TRBV27	TRBJ2-7	.	TGTGCCAGCAGTTCGACCCCGGGACAGGGAGTATACGAGCAGTACTTC	CASSSTPGQGVYEQYF
.	TRBV27	TRBJ1-2	.	TGTGCCAGCAGTTTATCAGCGACCTATGGCTACACCTTC	CASSLSATYGYTF
.	TRBV11-3	TRBJ2-7	.	TGTGCCAGCAGCTTGGGGACGGGGCTAGCGCAATACGAGCAGTACTTC	CASSLGTGLAQYEQYF
.	TRBV2	TRBJ2-5	once	TGTGCCAGCATATATTATAAGACCCAGTACTTC	CASIYYKTQYF
.	TRBV7-7	TRBJ2-1	.	TGTGCTAGCAGCTTGGAGGGAATTAAAAATGAGCAGTTCTTC	CASSLEGIKNEQFF
TRBD2	TRBV5-6	TRBJ2-7	.	TGTGCCAGCAGCTTGGGACTAGCCTCCTCCTACGAGCAGTACTTC	CASSLGLASSYEQYF
TRBD1	TRBV10-3	TRBJ1-4	.	TGTGCCATCAGTGACCTTAGGACAGGGGGGCGAACTGAAAAACTGTTTTTT	CAISDLRTGGRTEKLFF
TRBD1	TRBV7-2	TRBJ2-7	.	TGTGCCAGCAGCCCTGGGACAGGGGCTATCTCCTACGAGCAGTACTTC	CASSPGTGAISYEQYF
TRBD2	TRBV14	TRBJ2-2	.	TGTGCCAGCAGCTCCGGGACTAGCGGGAGATCTACCGGGGAGCTGTTTTTT	CASSSGTSGRSTGELFF
TRBD1	TRBV6-5	TRBJ1-1	once	TGTGCCAGCACTATCGACAGGGCAGGGACTGAAGCTTTCTTT	CASTIDRAGTEAFF
.	TRBV11-2	TRBJ2-7	.	TGTGCCAGCAGCTCCCCCAGGGTGGGTTACGAGCAGTACTTC	CASSSPRVGYEQYF
.	TRBV5-8	TRBJ2-7	once	TGTGCCAGCAGCGGCGACATTCCCCGGTCCAGGCATTACGAGCAGTACTTC	CASSGDIPRSRHYEQYF
.	TRBV19	TRBJ2-3	.	TGTGCCAGTAGGAGTGGGACTCGATTCTACACAGATACGCAGTATTTT	CASRSGTRFYTDTQYF
.	TRBV2	TRBJ2-2	.	TGTGCCAGCTTCAGCGGGGAGCTGTTTTTT	CASFSGELFF
TRBD2	TRBV18	TRBJ2-2	.	TGTGCCAGCGCCAACTCCGGGACTACGAACACCGGGGAGCTGTTTTTT	CASANSGTTNTGELFF
.	TRBV13	TRBJ1-1	.	TGTGCCAGCAGCTTAGAGGCGGCTGAAGCTTTCTTT	CASSLEAAEAFF
.	TRBV9	TRBJ2-3	.	TGTGCCAGCAGCGTACGGTTCCCCCCGGATACGCAGTATTTT	CASSVRFPPDTQYF
TRBD1	TRBV18	TRBJ2-2	.	TGTGCCAGCTCGTCGACAGGGGACACCGGGGAGCTGTTTTTT	CASSSTGDTGELFF
.	TRBV6-5	TRBJ1-2	.	TGTGCCAGCAGGGATTACAGACAGAACTATGGCTACACCTTC	CASRDYRQNYGYTF
TRBD1	TRBV4-3	TRBJ2-7	.	TGCGCCAGCAGCCAAGGAATCCCGGGACAGGGGGCCTACGAGCAGTACTTC	CASSQGIPGQGAYEQYF
TRBD2	TRBV11-1	TRBJ2-7	.	TGTGCCAGCAGCTTAATGCGGGGGTCCTACGAGCAGTACTTC	CASSLMRGSYEQYF
.	TRBV28	TRBJ1-2	.	TGTGCCAGCTGGGGACTCGACTATGGCTACACCTTC	CASWGLDYGYTF
.	TRBV5-4	TRBJ2-7	.	TGTGCCAGCAGCCTACAGGACACCTCCTACGAGCAGTACTTC	CASSLQDTSYEQYF
TRBD2	TRBV10-3	TRBJ2-1	.	TGTGCCATCAGTGACGTGGCCCCGACTAGCGGGGGTAACAATGAGCAGTTCTTC	CAISDVAPTSGGNNEQFF
TRBD1	TRBV5-1	TRBJ1-1	once	TGCGCCAGCAGCTTGAAGGGGGCGCGAATCGATGAAGCTTTCTTT	CASSLKGARIDEAFF